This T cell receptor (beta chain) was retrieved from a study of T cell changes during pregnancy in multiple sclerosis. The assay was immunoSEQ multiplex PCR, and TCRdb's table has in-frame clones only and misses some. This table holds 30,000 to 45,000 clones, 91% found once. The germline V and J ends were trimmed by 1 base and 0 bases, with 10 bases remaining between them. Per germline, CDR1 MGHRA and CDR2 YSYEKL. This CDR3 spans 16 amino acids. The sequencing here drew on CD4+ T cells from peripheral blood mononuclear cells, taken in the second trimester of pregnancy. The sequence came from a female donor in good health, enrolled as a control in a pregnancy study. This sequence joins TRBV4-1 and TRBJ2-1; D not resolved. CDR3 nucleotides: TGCGCCAGCAGCCAAGTCGACCTAGTCTCCTACAATGAGCAGTTCTTC. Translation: CASSQVDLVSYNEQFF.